This T cell receptor (beta chain) was identified during a study of CD8+CD57+ T cells in acquired aplastic anemia. Study-wide background: DNA per sorted CD4+ or CD8+ sample ranged roughly 0.19 to 30 ug, averaging around 3.1 ug.

Using genomic DNA as the template, TCR beta VDJ and CDR3 profiling was carried out. Using its own MiXCR run on the reads, TCRdb lists one record per CDR3 protein. There are under 200,000 distinct CDR3 sequences in the sample; around half occur only once, and about 2.8% lies in the top ten. Patients selected for sequencing had displayed CD8+CD57+ cell expansion by flow cytometry. In its sample, this clonotype was seen a few times. What it recognizes is unknown. The junction shows a germline mismatch at one end, possibly a read error. The CDR3 loop spans 16 amino acids. Germline assignment: CDR1 WSHSY and CDR2 SAAADI. General study results and limits: Between patients and controls, about 30 CD8+ CDR3 sequences were found in common.

The chain recombines TRBV10-2 with TRBJ1-6; 10 nucleotides agree with TRBD1. This TCR was sampled from a human donor with aplastic anemia. The sequencing input was sorted CD4+, CD8+, or CD8+CD57+ T cells (not recorded which) from PBMCs. In DNA, the CDR3 is TGCGCCAGCAGTGCCCAGGACAGGGGGTGGGGTTCACCCTTCCACTTT. It encodes CASSAQDRGWGSPFHF.